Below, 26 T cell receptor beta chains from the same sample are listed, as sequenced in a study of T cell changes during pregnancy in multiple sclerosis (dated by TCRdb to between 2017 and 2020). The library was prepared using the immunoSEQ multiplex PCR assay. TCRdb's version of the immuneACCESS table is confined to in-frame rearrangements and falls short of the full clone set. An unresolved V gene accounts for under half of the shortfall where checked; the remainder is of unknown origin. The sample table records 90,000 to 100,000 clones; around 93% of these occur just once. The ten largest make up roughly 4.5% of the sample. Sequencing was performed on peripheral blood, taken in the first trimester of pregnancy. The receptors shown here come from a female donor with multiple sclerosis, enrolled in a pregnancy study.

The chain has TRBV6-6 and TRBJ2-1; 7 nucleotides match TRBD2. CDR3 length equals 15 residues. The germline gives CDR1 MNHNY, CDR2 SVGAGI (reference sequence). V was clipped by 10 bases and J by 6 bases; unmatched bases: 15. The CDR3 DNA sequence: TGTGCCACCTCGGTAGCGGGCGGTGGGGGCAATGAGCAGTTCTTC. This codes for CATSVAGGGGNEQFF.

The CDR3 bases are TGTGCCAGCAGCTTAGTTGGCCGGGGAACTGAAGCTTTCTTT. This translates into CASSLVGRGTEAFF. The J gene is TRBJ1-1, the V gene TRBV7-3, with D uncertain. The CDR3 spans 14 residues. Trimming pared 2 bases from V and 5 bases from J, leaving 12 bases between. CDR1 SGHTA and CDR2 FQGTGA come from the germline V gene.

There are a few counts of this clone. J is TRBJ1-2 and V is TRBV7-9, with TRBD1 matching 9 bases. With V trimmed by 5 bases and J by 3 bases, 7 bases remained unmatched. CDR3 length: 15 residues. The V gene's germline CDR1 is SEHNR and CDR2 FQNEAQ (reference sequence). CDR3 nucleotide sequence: TGTGCCAGCAGCCGTAGGACAGGGGAGGACTATGGCTACACCTTC. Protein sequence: CASSRRTGEDYGYTF.

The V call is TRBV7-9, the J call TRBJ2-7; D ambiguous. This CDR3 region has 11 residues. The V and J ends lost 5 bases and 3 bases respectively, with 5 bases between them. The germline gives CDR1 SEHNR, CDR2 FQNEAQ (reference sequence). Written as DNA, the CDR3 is TGTGCCAGCAGCCCCGGCTACGAGCAGTACTTC. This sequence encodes CASSPGYEQYF.

For the CDR3, the DNA is TGTGCCAGTGCAGTAGACTTCGCCTACAATGAGCAGTTCTTC. The encoded protein is CASAVDFAYNEQFF. V and J are TRBV9 and TRBJ2-1; D ambiguous. CDR3 length equals 14 residues. V lost 8 bases and J lost 2, with 14 bases in between. The V gene's germline CDR1 is SGDLS and CDR2 YYNGEE.

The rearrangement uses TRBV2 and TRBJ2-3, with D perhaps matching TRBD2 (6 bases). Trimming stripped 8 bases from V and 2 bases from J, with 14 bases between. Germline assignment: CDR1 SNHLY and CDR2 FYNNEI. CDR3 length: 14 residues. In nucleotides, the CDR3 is TGTGCCAGCTCAGCGGGTCCTTACACAGATACGCAGTATTTT. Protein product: CASSAGPYTDTQYF. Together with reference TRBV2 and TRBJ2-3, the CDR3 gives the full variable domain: EPEVTQTPSHQVTQMGQEVILRCVPISNHLYFYWYRQILGQKVEFLVSFYNNEISEKSEIFDDQFSVERPDGSNFTLKIRSTKLEDSAMYFCASSAGPYTDTQYFGPGTRLTVL.

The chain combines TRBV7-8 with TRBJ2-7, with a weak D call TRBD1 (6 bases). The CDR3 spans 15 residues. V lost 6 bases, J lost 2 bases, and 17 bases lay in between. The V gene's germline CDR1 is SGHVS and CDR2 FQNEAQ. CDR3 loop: CASSGDGTNPYEQYF. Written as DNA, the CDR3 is TGTGCCAGCAGTGGTGACGGGACAAATCCCTACGAGCAGTACTTC.

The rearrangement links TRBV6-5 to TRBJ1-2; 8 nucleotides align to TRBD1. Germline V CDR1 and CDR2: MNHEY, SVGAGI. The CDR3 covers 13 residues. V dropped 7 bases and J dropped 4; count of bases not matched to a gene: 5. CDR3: CASNGQGFYGYTF. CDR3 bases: TGTGCCAGCAACGGACAGGGTTTCTATGGCTACACCTTC.

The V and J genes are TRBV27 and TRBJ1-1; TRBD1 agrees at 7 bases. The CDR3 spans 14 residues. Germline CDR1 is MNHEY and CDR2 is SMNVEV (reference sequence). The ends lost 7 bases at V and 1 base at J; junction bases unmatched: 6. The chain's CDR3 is CASIRTGANTEAFF. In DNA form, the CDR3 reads TGTGCCAGCATTAGGACAGGAGCGAACACTGAAGCTTTCTTT.

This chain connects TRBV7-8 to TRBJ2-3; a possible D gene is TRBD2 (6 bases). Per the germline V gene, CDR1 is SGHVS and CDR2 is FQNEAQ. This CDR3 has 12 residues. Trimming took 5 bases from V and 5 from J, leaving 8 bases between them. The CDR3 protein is CASSGSGDTQYF. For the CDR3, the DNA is TGTGCCAGCAGCGGTAGCGGAGATACGCAGTATTTT. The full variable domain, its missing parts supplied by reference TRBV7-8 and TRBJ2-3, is GAGVSQSPRYKVAKRGQDVALRCDPISGHVSLFWYQQALGQGPEFLTYFQNEAQLDKSGLPSDRFFAERPEGSVSTLKIQRTQQEDSAVYLCASSGSGDTQYFGPGTRLTVL.

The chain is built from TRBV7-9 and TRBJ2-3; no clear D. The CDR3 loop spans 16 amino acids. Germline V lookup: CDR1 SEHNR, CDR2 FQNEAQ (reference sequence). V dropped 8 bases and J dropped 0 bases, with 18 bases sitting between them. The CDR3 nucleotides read TGTGCCAGCTCTTTTCTCCCCAGCGCTAGCACAGATACGCAGTATTTT. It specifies CASSFLPSASTDTQYF.

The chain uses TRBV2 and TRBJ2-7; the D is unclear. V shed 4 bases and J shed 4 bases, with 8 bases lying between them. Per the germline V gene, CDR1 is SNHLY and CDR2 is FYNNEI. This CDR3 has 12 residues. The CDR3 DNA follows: TGTGCCAGCAGTGCCACAGCTTACGAGCAGTACTTC. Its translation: CASSATAYEQYF.

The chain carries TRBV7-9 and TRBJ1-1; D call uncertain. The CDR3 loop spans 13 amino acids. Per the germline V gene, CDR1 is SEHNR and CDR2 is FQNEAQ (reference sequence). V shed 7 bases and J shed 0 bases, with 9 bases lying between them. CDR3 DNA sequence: TGTGCCAGCAACCTACAGATGAACACTGAAGCTTTCTTT. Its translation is CASNLQMNTEAFF. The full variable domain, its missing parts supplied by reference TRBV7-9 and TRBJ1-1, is DTGVSQNPRHKITKRGQNVTFRCDPISEHNRLYWYRQTLGQGPEFLTYFQNEAQLEKSRLLSDRFSAERPKGSFSTLEIQRTEQGDSAMYLCASNLQMNTEAFFGQGTRLTVV.

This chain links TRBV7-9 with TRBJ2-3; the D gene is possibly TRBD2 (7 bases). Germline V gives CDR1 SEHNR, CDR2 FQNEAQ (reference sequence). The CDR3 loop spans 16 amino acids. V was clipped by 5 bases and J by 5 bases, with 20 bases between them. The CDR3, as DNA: TGTGCCAGCAGCCATCCGAGGGGGGGGCCGGTAGATACGCAGTATTTT. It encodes CASSHPRGGPVDTQYF.

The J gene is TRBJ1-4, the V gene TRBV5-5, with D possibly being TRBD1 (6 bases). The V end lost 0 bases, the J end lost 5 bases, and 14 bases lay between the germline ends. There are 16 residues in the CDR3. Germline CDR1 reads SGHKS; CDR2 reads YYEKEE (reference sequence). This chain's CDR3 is CASSLGPGALNEKLFF. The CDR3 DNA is TGTGCCAGCAGCTTGGGGCCAGGGGCCTTAAATGAAAAACTGTTTTTT.

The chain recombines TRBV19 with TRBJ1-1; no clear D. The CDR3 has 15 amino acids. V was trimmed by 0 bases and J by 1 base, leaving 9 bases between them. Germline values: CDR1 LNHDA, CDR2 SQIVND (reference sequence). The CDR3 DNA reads TGTGCCAGTAGTATAGATGATGAGGCGAACACTGAAGCTTTCTTT. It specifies CASSIDDEANTEAFF.

CDR3 residues: CASRPTGSGANVLTF. DNA for the CDR3: TGTGCCAGCAGACCCACAGGGTCTGGGGCCAACGTCCTGACTTTC. V usage is TRBV14 and J usage is TRBJ2-6, with D perhaps TRBD1 (6 bases). Trimming removed 6 bases from V and 1 base from J, with 10 bases in between. Germline assignment: CDR1 SGHDN and CDR2 FVKESK. The CDR3 consists of 15 residues.

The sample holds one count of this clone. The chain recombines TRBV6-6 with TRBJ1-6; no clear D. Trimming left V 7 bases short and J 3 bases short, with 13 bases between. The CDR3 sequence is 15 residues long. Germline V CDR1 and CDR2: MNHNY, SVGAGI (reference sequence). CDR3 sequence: CASTHGEIYNSPLHF. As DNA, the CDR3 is TGTGCCAGCACCCATGGGGAGATCTATAATTCACCCCTCCACTTT.

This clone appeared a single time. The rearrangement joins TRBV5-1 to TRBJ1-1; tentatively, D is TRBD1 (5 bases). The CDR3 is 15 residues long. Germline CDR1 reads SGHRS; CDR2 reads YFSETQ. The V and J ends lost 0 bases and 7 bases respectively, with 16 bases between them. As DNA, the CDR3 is TGCGCCAGCAGCTTGGCGGAGGGGATTAAGAGTGAAGCTTTCTTT. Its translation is CASSLAEGIKSEAFF.

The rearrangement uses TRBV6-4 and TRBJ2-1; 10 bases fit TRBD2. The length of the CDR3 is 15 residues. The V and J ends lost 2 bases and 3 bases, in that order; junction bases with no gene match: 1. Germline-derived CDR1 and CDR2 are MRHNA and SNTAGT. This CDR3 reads CASSDTSGDYNEQFF. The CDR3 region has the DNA TGTGCCAGCAGTGACACTAGCGGGGACTACAATGAGCAGTTCTTC.

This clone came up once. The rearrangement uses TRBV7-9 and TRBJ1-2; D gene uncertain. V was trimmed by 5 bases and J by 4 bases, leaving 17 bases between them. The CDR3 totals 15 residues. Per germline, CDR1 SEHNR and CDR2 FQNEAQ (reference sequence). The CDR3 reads CASSPKLRLGYGYTF. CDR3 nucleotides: TGTGCCAGCAGCCCGAAACTCAGGCTCGGCTATGGCTACACCTTC.

CDR3 sequence reads: CASLGQATINYGYTF. CDR3 DNA: TGTGCCAGCCTAGGACAGGCTACTATTAACTATGGCTACACCTTC. The chain uses TRBV25-1 and TRBJ1-2; the match to TRBD1 covers 7 bases. CDR3 length: 15 residues. The V gene end was trimmed by 8 bases and the J gene end by 1 base; junction bases not matched to a gene: 10. CDR1 and CDR2 (germline): MGHDK, SYGVNS.

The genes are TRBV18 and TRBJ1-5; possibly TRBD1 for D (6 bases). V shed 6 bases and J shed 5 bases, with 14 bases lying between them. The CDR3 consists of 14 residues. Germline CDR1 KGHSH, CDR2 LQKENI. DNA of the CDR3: TGTGCCAGCTCTCGTTACAGGGCTGATCAGCCCCAGCATTTT. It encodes CASSRYRADQPQHF.

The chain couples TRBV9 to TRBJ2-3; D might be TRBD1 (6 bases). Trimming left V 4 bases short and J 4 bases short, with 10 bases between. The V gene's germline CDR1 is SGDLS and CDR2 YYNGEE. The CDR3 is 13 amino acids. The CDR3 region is CASSLEGADTQYF. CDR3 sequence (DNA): TGTGCCAGCAGCCTCGAGGGGGCAGATACGCAGTATTTT.

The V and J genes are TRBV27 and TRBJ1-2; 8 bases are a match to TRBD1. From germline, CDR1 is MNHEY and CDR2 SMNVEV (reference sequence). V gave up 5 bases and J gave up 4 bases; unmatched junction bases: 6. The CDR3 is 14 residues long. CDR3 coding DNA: TGTGCCAGCAGTGGACAGGGAGAGGTCTATGGCTACACCTTC. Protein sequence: CASSGQGEVYGYTF.

CDR3 bases: TGTGCCAGCAGCCGCCGGAGAGGCGGAAATTCACCCCTCCACTTT. Its translation: CASSRRRGGNSPLHF. The V call is TRBV5-6, the J call TRBJ1-6; no definite D call. Germline CDR1 and CDR2: SGHDT and YYEEEE. The CDR3 sequence is 15 residues long. V lost 4 bases and J 7 bases, leaving 15 bases between the germline ends. The full variable domain, its missing parts supplied by reference TRBV5-6 and TRBJ1-6, is DAGVTQSPTHLIKTRGQQVTLRCSPKSGHDTVSWYQQALGQGPQFIFQYYEEEERQRGNFPDRFSGHQFPNYSSELNVNALLLGDSALYLCASSRRRGGNSPLHFGNGTRLTVT.